This T cell receptor beta chain was captured by sequencing in a study of blood T cells in healthy people across ages. Looked up from germline, CDR1 is MDHEN and CDR2 is SYDVKM. The CDR3 totals 16 residues. V dropped 4 bases and J dropped 0 bases, with 10 bases sitting between them. As for this clonotype: Its specificity is not known.

The study, taken as a whole, reports: Donors of long life had a larger count of naive CD4+ cells and greater diversity than aged donors.

Sample-barcoded 5' priming and a J-beta primer mix drove a second PCR of roughly 7 to 11 cycles. Each CDR3 protein gets one entry after TCRdb re-called the 5' RACE reads with MiXCR. The sample lists 780,000 or so distinct CDR3 sequences; more than 55% were seen once. Source material: blood. The clonotype was recovered from a middle-aged man in good health. The V and J genes are TRBV28 and TRBJ2-6; D is ambiguous. CDR3 DNA sequence: TGTGCCAGCAGTTGGGCAGAAGACTCTGGGGCCAACGTCCTGACTTTC. Translated: CASSWAEDSGANVLTF.